The sequence of this T cell receptor beta chain was determined in a study of shared clonotypes between healthy human individuals. As regards this clone: The antigen is unknown. Other DNA sequences in this specimen translate into the identical CDR3.

Germline-derived CDR1 and CDR2 are MNHNS and SASEGT. This CDR3 region has 14 residues. Deletions cut 6 bases from V and 4 bases from J, with 15 bases between. Regarding the study as a whole: Estimated richness was generally greater in naive than memory subsets.

Sequencing used immunoSEQ multiplex PCR; TCRdb keeps in-frame clones, though not all of them. The table records roughly 1 million clones, approximately 68% of them present only once. The source material was memory CD4+ T cells sorted from blood. Subset specified: CD45RA-negative fraction. The receptor comes from a man younger than 35 in good health. The chain has TRBV6-1 and TRBJ1-2, with TRBD1 as a possible D gene (5 bases). The CDR3 protein is CASSAGTGIYGYTF. Written as DNA, the CDR3 is TGTGCCAGCAGCGCGGGAACAGGCATCTATGGCTACACCTTC.